The 15 T cell receptor beta chains below all came from one sample that was sequenced in a study of cytomegalovirus exposure and HLA in healthy donors. The PCR made use of 60 Vbeta and 13 Jbeta primers. TCRdb's copy holds only in-frame clones and misses some; the assay was immunoSEQ multiplex PCR. This table holds about 170,000 clones, 85% found once. Input material: PBMCs. The receptors derive from a man aged 25 to 40 in good health and CMV-seropositive.

This clone was seen once. V gene TRBV2 combines with J gene TRBJ2-1; 12 positions match TRBD2. This CDR3 contains 18 residues. Germline CDR1 reads SNHLY; CDR2 reads FYNNEI. J lost 8 bases, V lost 2 bases, and 13 bases had no gene match. The CDR3: CASSERLAGALYNHEQFF. The CDR3 DNA sequence: TGTGCCAGCAGTGAAAGACTAGCGGGAGCGCTATATAACCATGAGCAGTTCTTC.

The chain joins TRBV6-1 to TRBJ2-5; TRBD2 agrees at 11 bases. The germline V gene encodes CDR1 MNHNS and CDR2 SASEGT. This CDR3 spans 14 amino acids. V dropped 7 bases and J dropped 3; count of bases not matched to a gene: 4. Here the CDR3 reads CASTTGLAEETQYF. Here the CDR3 DNA reads TGTGCCAGCACCACGGGACTAGCGGAAGAGACCCAGTACTTC.

The chain combines TRBV7-8 with TRBJ2-5; maybe TRBD2 (5 bases). Trimming shortened V by 1 base and J by 1 base, and 7 bases separated the two germline ends. The length of the CDR3 is 14 residues. CDR1 is SGHVS, CDR2 FQNEAQ, per germline. The CDR3 DNA follows: TGTGCCAGCAGCTTAGTAGCGACCCAAGAGACCCAGTACTTC. This translates into CASSLVATQETQYF.

V is TRBV14 and J is TRBJ2-1, with TRBD2 identical over 14 bases. The germline V gene has CDR1 SGHDN and CDR2 FVKESK. This CDR3 spans 17 amino acids. The V segment lost 2 bases and the J segment 8 bases; nucleotides outside the gene matches: 8. The CDR3 reads CASSQWRLAGGSHEQFF. For the CDR3, the DNA is TGTGCCAGCAGCCAATGGCGACTAGCGGGAGGGTCCCATGAGCAGTTCTTC.

CDR3 sequence: CASSLVTTEYTGELFF. The CDR3 DNA reads TGTGCCAGCAGCTTGGTTACGACAGAGTACACCGGGGAGCTGTTTTTT. The gene calls are TRBV5-4 and TRBJ2-2; possible D gene TRBD1, 5 bases. Germline CDR1 is SGHNT and CDR2 is YYREEE (reference sequence). V lost 0 bases to trimming and J lost 3 bases, with 12 bases between them. There are 16 residues in the CDR3.

The chain is built from TRBV4-3 and TRBJ2-7; D perhaps matches TRBD1 (5 bases). Germline CDR1 and CDR2: LGHNA and YSLEER. V lost 1 base, J lost 5 bases, and 15 bases lay in between. This CDR3 comprises 15 residues. Here the CDR3 reads CASSQVYSGLDEQYF. DNA of the CDR3: TGCGCCAGCAGCCAAGTCTACTCAGGGCTCGACGAGCAGTACTTC.

The V gene is TRBV18, the J gene TRBJ2-5; TRBD1 matches 7 bases. Trimming removed 4 bases from V and 9 bases from J; junction bases left unmatched: 8. There are 13 residues in the CDR3. Germline-derived CDR1 and CDR2 are KGHSH and LQKENI. This CDR3 is CASSRDREAAQYF. For the CDR3, the DNA is TGTGCCAGCTCACGTGACAGGGAAGCGGCCCAGTACTTC.

Here the CDR3 DNA reads TGTGCCAGCAGCGGGACTAGCGGGAGATCTACCGGGGAGCTGTTTTTT. It specifies CASSGTSGRSTGELFF. The chain recombines TRBV9 with TRBJ2-2; 13 bases are shared with TRBD2. Germline V gives CDR1 SGDLS, CDR2 YYNGEE. With V trimmed by 3 bases and J by 5 bases, 4 bases remained unmatched. The CDR3 runs to 16 residues.

The chain has TRBV6-1 and TRBJ2-2; 14 bases agree with TRBD2. The CDR3 totals 15 residues. J gave up 7 bases and V 6 bases, and 4 bases lay outside the gene matches. Germline V gene sequence: CDR1 MNHNS, CDR2 SASEGT. The CDR3 coding sequence is TGTGCCAGCAGACCGGGACTAGCGGGAGTCGGGGAGCTGTTTTTT. Encoded protein: CASRPGLAGVGELFF.

The rearrangement links TRBV12-5 to TRBJ1-5; weak D call: TRBD1 (6 bases). The CDR3 loop spans 16 amino acids. The germline V gene has CDR1 LGHNT and CDR2 FRNRAP. V was clipped by 0 bases and J by 6 bases, with 15 bases between them. The CDR3 DNA follows: TGTGCTAGTGGTTTGGTACCGACAGGAAGGGTTCAGCCCCAGCATTTT. This translates into CASGLVPTGRVQPQHF. Filled out from reference TRBV12-5 and TRBJ1-5, the complete variable domain reads DARVTQTPRHKVTEMGQEVTMRCQPILGHNTVFWYRQTMMQGLELLAYFRNRAPLDDSGMPKDRFSAEMPDATLATLKIQPSEPRDSAVYFCASGLVPTGRVQPQHFGDGTRLSIL.

The chain couples TRBV27 to TRBJ1-6; TRBD1 might be the D (6 bases). CDR1 is MNHEY, CDR2 SMNVEV, per germline (reference sequence). Trimming pared 3 bases from V and 8 bases from J, leaving 17 bases between. The CDR3 length is 16 residues. CDR3 in DNA: TGTGCCAGCAGTTTTCGGGGGGCTGGGAGGTATTCACCCCTCCACTTT. It yields the protein CASSFRGAGRYSPLHF.

The V gene is TRBV25-1, the J gene TRBJ2-1; D is perhaps TRBD2 (5 bases). V was clipped by 6 bases and J by 4 bases, with 19 bases between them. The germline V gene has CDR1 MGHDK and CDR2 SYGVNS. This CDR3 contains 16 residues. CDR3 nucleotide sequence: TGTGCCAGCAGCATACGAGGGAGCCGGCGATACAATGAGCAGTTCTTC. It codes for CASSIRGSRRYNEQFF.

The V gene is TRBV7-2, the J gene TRBJ2-5; D might be TRBD2 (6 bases). Trimming stripped 5 bases from V and 4 bases from J, with 17 bases between. The CDR3 totals 15 residues. CDR1 is SGHTA, CDR2 FQGNSA, per germline. This CDR3 is CASSPEGSEGETQYF. CDR3 bases: TGTGCCAGCAGCCCTGAAGGCTCGGAGGGAGAGACCCAGTACTTC.

This clone was counted a single time. V gene TRBV6-5 combines with J gene TRBJ1-2; 8 positions agree with TRBD1. The V gene end was trimmed by 8 bases and the J gene end by 1 base; junction bases not matched to a gene: 3. Germline lookup yields CDR1 MNHEY and CDR2 SVGAGI. The CDR3 length is 13 residues. The CDR3 nucleotides read TGTGCCAGCGTGGACAGGGTTAACTATGGCTACACCTTC. Its protein is CASVDRVNYGYTF.

The chain couples TRBV28 to TRBJ2-1; 7 bases fit TRBD2. The CDR3 is 15 amino acids. V lost 7 bases and J lost 5; bases outside the gene matches: 11. Germline-derived CDR1 and CDR2 are MDHEN and SYDVKM. The CDR3 loop reads CASTSGREWNNEQFF. The CDR3 DNA is TGTGCCAGCACCTCGGGGAGGGAATGGAACAATGAGCAGTTCTTC.